What follows are 11 T cell receptor beta chains derived from one specimen sequenced in a study of blood T cell repertoires in COVID-19. Sequencing used immunoSEQ multiplex PCR; TCRdb keeps in-frame clones, though not all of them. Of over 200,000 clones listed, about nine tenths are singletons. The specimen sequenced was peripheral blood. Receptors originate from a man aged 25-45 years with COVID-19, enrolled during active disease.

As regards this clone: The same CDR3 also results from other DNA sequences found in this sample. The rearrangement uses TRBV2 and TRBJ1-5; 7 positions agree with TRBD1. There are 14 residues in the CDR3. The junction had 2 bases not matched to a gene; V was cut back by 6 bases and J by 0 bases. The germline gives CDR1 SNHLY, CDR2 FYNNEI. The CDR3 DNA is TGTGCCAGCAGGGGGGACAGTAGCAATCAGCCCCAGCATTTT. Translating gives CASRGDSSNQPQHF. The full variable domain, rest sourced from reference TRBV2 and TRBJ1-5, is EPEVTQTPSHQVTQMGQEVILRCVPISNHLYFYWYRQILGQKVEFLVSFYNNEISEKSEIFDDQFSVERPDGSNFTLKIRSTKLEDSAMYFCASRGDSSNQPQHFGDGTRLSIL.

This clone was found once. This sequence joins TRBV29-1 and TRBJ2-7; TRBD2 is a possible D gene (5 bases). Trimming removed 4 bases at V and 0 bases at J, with 13 bases between. Germline CDR1 and CDR2: SQVTM and ANQGSEA. This CDR3 contains 14 residues. The CDR3 coding sequence is TGCAGCGTTGCCGAGCGGTTGAGCTCCTACGAGCAGTACTTC. This translates into CSVAERLSSYEQYF.

This clone was seen a few times. In the same sample, other DNA sequences code for this CDR3. The chain has TRBV19 and TRBJ1-5; D unclear. CDR1 and CDR2 from the germline V gene are LNHDA and SQIVND (reference sequence). V was shortened by 2 bases and J by 3 bases, with 5 bases between the two germline ends. The CDR3 extends over 13 amino acids. The DNA for the CDR3 is TGTGCCAGTAGTATACAGTTCAATCAGCCCCAGCATTTT. It translates to CASSIQFNQPQHF.

The V gene is TRBV11-2, the J gene TRBJ2-1; D may be TRBD2 (7 bases). Trimming cost V 5 bases and J 10 bases, with 18 bases left between them. The CDR3 length is 14 residues. Germline-derived CDR1 and CDR2 are SGHAT and FQNNGV. The CDR3 region is CASSRRSGGDEQFF. As DNA, the CDR3 is TGTGCCAGCAGCAGACGGTCGGGGGGCGACGAGCAGTTCTTC.

This clone was detected only once. This chain joins TRBV28 and TRBJ1-4; D not resolved. The germline V gene encodes CDR1 MDHEN and CDR2 SYDVKM. Trimming took off 10 bases at V and 1 base at J, with 10 bases between the two ends. The CDR3 contains 13 residues. CDR3 sequence (DNA): TGTGCCATCAGGACGGGAACTAATGAAAAACTGTTTTTT. As protein: CAIRTGTNEKLFF.

This rearrangement joins TRBV14 to TRBJ1-2; D is ambiguous. CDR3 size: 13 residues. The V end lost 0 bases, the J end lost 8 bases, and 10 bases lay between the germline ends. In germline, CDR1 is SGHDN, CDR2 FVKESK. The CDR3 coding sequence is TGTGCCAGCAGCCAAGAATGGTCGGGGGGCTACACCTTC. This translates into CASSQEWSGGYTF.

The genes are TRBV5-1 and TRBJ2-1; D gene uncertain. This CDR3 has 14 amino acids. Between the trimmed V and J ends, which lost 1 base and 6 bases, there was a span of 11 bases. Looked up from germline, CDR1 is SGHRS and CDR2 is YFSETQ. For the CDR3, the DNA is TGCGCCAGCAGCTTGCCCTCTAGTGTCAATGAGCAGTTCTTC. The encoded protein is CASSLPSSVNEQFF.

The gene calls are TRBV7-2 and TRBJ1-2; unclear D gene. The CDR3 has 18 residues. The V gene lost 1 base and the J gene lost 6 bases, with 24 bases spanning the gap. Germline loops: CDR1 SGHTA, CDR2 FQGNSA. The CDR3 DNA sequence: TGTGCCAGCAGCTTAGTTCCGGGGAGCACGGGTTCGGATCATGGCTACACCTTC. The encoded protein is CASSLVPGSTGSDHGYTF.

This clone was seen a single time. The V gene is TRBV4-3, the J gene TRBJ2-7; D remains ambiguous. Germline V gene sequence: CDR1 LGHNA, CDR2 YSLEER. Trimming shortened V by 7 bases and J by 3 bases, and 10 bases separated the two germline ends. The CDR3 has 12 amino acids. This chain's CDR3 is CASMSPGYEQYF. The CDR3 bases are TGCGCCAGCATGTCCCCGGGCTACGAGCAGTACTTC.

The chain is built from TRBV24-1 and TRBJ2-1; 9 bases fit TRBD1. Looked up from germline, CDR1 is KGHDR and CDR2 is SFDVKD. The V gene end was trimmed by 7 bases and the J gene end by 0 bases; junction bases not matched to a gene: 6. The CDR3 has 16 residues. The CDR3 DNA sequence: TGTGCCACCAGCTGGGGACAGGGAAGCTCCTACAATGAGCAGTTCTTC. It specifies CATSWGQGSSYNEQFF.

The chain joins TRBV28 to TRBJ1-4; 8 nucleotides match TRBD1. V was pared by 5 bases and J by 6 bases, with 11 bases of the junction left unmatched. The CDR3 is 16 amino acids. From germline, CDR1 is MDHEN and CDR2 SYDVKM. CDR3 loop: CASSHRGITEYEKLFF. The CDR3 region has the DNA TGTGCCAGCAGTCACAGGGGGATTACAGAGTATGAAAAACTGTTTTTT.